What follows are 16 T cell receptor beta chains derived from one specimen sequenced in a study of lung T cells in sarcoidosis with Löfgren's syndrome. Via MiXCR, TCRdb re-called the reads, giving one row per CDR3 protein. Here the sample spans about 9,400 distinct CDR3 sequences, 20% being singletons. The sequenced material came from CD4+ T cells from bronchoalveolar lavage. All receptors come from a human donor with sarcoidosis (Löfgren's syndrome or another form), or a control subject (not recorded which).

This clonotype was detected ten times or more. The chain recombines TRBV20-1 with TRBJ2-2, with 13 bases fitting TRBD2. Per germline, CDR1 DFQATT and CDR2 SNEGSKA (reference sequence). V was pared by 2 bases and J by 7 bases, with 7 bases of the junction left unmatched. This CDR3 contains 16 residues. CDR3 nucleotides: TGCAGTGCTAGATCCGGACTAGCGGGAGTTCACGGGGAGCTGTTTTTT. Protein product: CSARSGLAGVHGELFF.

Concerning this clonotype itself: One end of the junction does not line up with germline, which may come from a read error. This chain uses TRBV5-8 with TRBJ2-3; D is undetermined. CDR1 and CDR2 (germline): SGHTS, YDEGEE. CDR3 length: 11 residues. CDR3 residues: CASSLRNAQYF. Here the CDR3 DNA reads TGTGCTAGCAGCCTCAGAAATGCGCAGTATTTT. Full variable domain (missing parts from reference TRBV5-8 and TRBJ2-3): EAGVTQSPTHLIKTRGQQATLRCSPISGHTSVYWYQQALGLGLQFLLWYDEGEERNRGNFPPRFSGRQFPNYSSELNVNALELEDSALYLCASSLRNAQYFGPGTRLTVL.

This clonotype rates as medium-sized (0.01 to 0.1%). This sequence joins TRBV6-1 and TRBJ1-5; possible D gene TRBD1, 6 bases. The CDR3 length is 15 residues. With 2 bases removed from V and 1 base from J, the gap between germline ends came to 9 bases. Looked up from germline, CDR1 is MNHNS and CDR2 is SASEGT. The CDR3 spells CASSEKGQSNQPQHF. Written as DNA, the CDR3 is TGTGCCAGCAGTGAAAAAGGACAGAGCAATCAGCCCCAGCATTTT.

By proportion, this clonotype is medium-sized. The rearrangement uses TRBV4-2 and TRBJ1-1; D might be TRBD1 (6 bases). The CDR3 length is 15 residues. V lost 1 base and J lost 2, with 11 bases in between. Germline V CDR1 and CDR2: LGHNA, YNFKEQ. CDR3 region: CASSQAIRGNTEAFF. CDR3 sequence (DNA): TGTGCCAGCAGCCAAGCAATCAGGGGAAACACTGAAGCTTTCTTT.

This clonotype showed up many times. This sequence joins TRBV19 and TRBJ1-2; no clear D gene. The CDR3 consists of 14 residues. V was pared by 3 bases and J by 8 bases, with 16 bases between. Germline loops: CDR1 LNHDA, CDR2 SQIVND (reference sequence). CDR3 bases: TGTGCCAGTAGTATCGAGACTCGCATAGGGGGCTACACCTTC. Its protein product is CASSIETRIGGYTF. Full variable domain (rest looked up from reference TRBV19 and TRBJ1-2): DGGITQSPKYLFRKEGQNVTLSCEQNLNHDAMYWYRQDPGQGLRLIYYSQIVNDFQKGDIAEGYSVSREKKESFPLTVTSAQKNPTAFYLCASSIETRIGGYTFGSGTRLTVV.

By frequency in the sample, this clonotype is medium-sized. This chain joins TRBV28 and TRBJ2-7; a weak D match, TRBD1 (5 bases). The CDR3 length is 16 residues. The V gene's germline CDR1 is MDHEN and CDR2 SYDVKM. The V end lost 1 base, the J end lost 2 bases, and 15 bases lay between the germline ends. In DNA form, the CDR3 reads TGTGCCAGCAGTTTATCGGATGGGGCCATCCCCTACGAGCAGTACTTC. Translation: CASSLSDGAIPYEQYF.

With respect to this clonotype: A clone one base away is much larger, so this may be a read error. The genes are TRBV4-2 and TRBJ2-7; possible D gene TRBD1, 6 bases. The CDR3 sequence is 12 residues long. The germline V gene encodes CDR1 LGHNA and CDR2 YNFKEQ. CDR3 nucleotides: TGTGCCAGCAGCGGGACAAGGGACGAGCAGTGCTTC. Amino acid sequence: CASSGTRDEQCF.

By its share, this clonotype is medium-sized. The V and J genes are TRBV6-6 and TRBJ1-1; D gene ambiguous. This CDR3 is 15 amino acids long. With 2 bases removed from V and 1 base from J, the gap between germline ends came to 11 bases. CDR1 and CDR2 (germline): MNHNY, SVGAGI (reference sequence). CDR3 in amino acids: CASSYISTRNTEAFF. CDR3 sequence (DNA): TGTGCCAGCAGTTACATATCGACAAGGAACACTGAAGCTTTCTTT.

This clonotype is large. The V and J genes are TRBV27 and TRBJ1-2; the match to TRBD1 covers 9 bases. With 4 bases clipped from V and 4 bases from J, the junction kept 4 bases outside the gene matches. The length of the CDR3 is 14 residues. Germline V gene sequence: CDR1 MNHEY, CDR2 SMNVEV (reference sequence). CDR3 in DNA: TGTGCCAGCAGTTCCACAGGGGGCGGCTATGGCTACACCTTC. This gives the protein CASSSTGGGYGYTF.

This clonotype appeared many times. The CDR3 spells CAWSVLGGAGNTIYF. The CDR3 DNA follows: TGTGCCTGGAGTGTACTTGGGGGGGCTGGAAACACCATATATTTT. The chain links TRBV30 to TRBJ1-3; maybe TRBD1 (5 bases). With 0 bases removed from V and 2 bases from J, the gap between germline ends came to 11 bases. This CDR3 is built from 15 residues. Germline CDR1 reads GTSNPN; CDR2 reads SVGIG (reference sequence). The whole variable domain, remainder taken from reference TRBV30 and TRBJ1-3, is SQTIHQWPATLVQPVGSPLSLECTVEGTSNPNLYWYRQAAGRGLQLLFYSVGIGQISSEVPQNLSASRPQDRQFILSSKKLLLSDSGFYLCAWSVLGGAGNTIYFGEGSWLTVV.

Concerning this clonotype: Possible read error: a much larger clone is one base away. It is likely a read error, because the conserved phenylalanine at the end of the CDR3 is missing. The genes are TRBV19 and TRBJ2-7; 7 bases are shared with TRBD1. The CDR3 has 14 amino acids. Germline assignment: CDR1 LNHDA and CDR2 SQIVND (reference sequence). V lost 6 bases and J lost 3; bases outside the gene matches: 8. The CDR3 DNA sequence: TGTGCCAGTAGCCCTAGGGGGCAACTCTACGAGCAGTACCTC. Protein product: CASSPRGQLYEQYL.

This sequence joins TRBV6-6 and TRBJ1-1; 9 nucleotides line up with TRBD1. V shed 2 bases and J 4 bases; nucleotides not matched to a gene: 5. The CDR3 consists of 15 residues. Germline V gives CDR1 MNHNY, CDR2 SVGAGI (reference sequence). This CDR3 is CASSYGGQGSTEAFF. DNA of the CDR3: TGTGCCAGCAGTTACGGCGGACAGGGGAGCACTGAAGCTTTCTTT.

Note on this clonotype: This may come from a read error, since a much larger clone is one base off. This sequence joins TRBV6-6 and TRBJ1-6; weak D call: TRBD1 (5 bases). The germline CDR1 and CDR2 sequences are MNHNY and SVGAGI (reference sequence). The CDR3 runs to 17 residues. For the CDR3, the DNA is TGTGCCAGCAGCCGAGGCGGTGGGGGGACCCAGTCTTCAACCCTCCACTTT. Amino acid sequence: CASSRGGGGTQSSTLHF.

This clonotype was observed at least ten times. The chain uses TRBV20-1 and TRBJ2-7; weak D call: TRBD1 (5 bases). V gave up 4 bases and J gave up 0 bases, with 19 bases separating them. CDR1 is DFQATT, CDR2 SNEGSKA, per germline (reference sequence). The length of the CDR3 is 16 residues. CDR3 nucleotide sequence: TGCAGTGCTACCCCCCTCGTTGGGGCGAGCTCCTACGAGCAGTACTTC. Residues: CSATPLVGASSYEQYF.

This clonotype ranks as large. V is TRBV20-1 and J is TRBJ2-3, with TRBD1 matching over 11 bases. V was pared by 4 bases and J by 6 bases, with 6 bases of the junction left unmatched. In germline, CDR1 is DFQATT, CDR2 SNEGSKA (reference sequence). The CDR3 sequence is 14 residues long. CDR3 sequence reads: CSAIRTGGSDTQYF. CDR3 bases: TGCAGTGCTATCCGGACAGGGGGCAGTGATACGCAGTATTTT.

In this sample, this clonotype turned up many times. J is TRBJ1-2 and V is TRBV9; 9 positions match TRBD1. After removal of 0 bases from V and 2 bases from J, the junction contained 2 bases not matched to a gene. Germline loops: CDR1 SGDLS, CDR2 YYNGEE. The CDR3 sequence is 15 residues long. Written as DNA, the CDR3 is TGTGCCAGCAGCGTAGGGGGGACAGGGAACTATGGCTACACCTTC. Translating it yields CASSVGGTGNYGYTF.